This TCR beta chain emerged from a study of neurological immune-mediated disorders. The making of cDNA relied on 5'RACE with 10-nucleotide random UMIs. TCRdb reanalysed the 5' RACE reads using MiXCR and keeps one entry per CDR3 protein. The sample contains more than 35,000 distinct CDR3 sequences, about 6% of which appear only once. This clonotype has a count of ten or more. V lost 2 bases and J 6 bases, leaving 13 bases between the germline ends. CDR3 length equals 15 residues. The germline CDR1 and CDR2 sequences are SGHAT and FQNNGV. V is TRBV11-2 and J is TRBJ2-2; D is unclear. Specimen: CD4+ T cells from blood. This TCR was sampled from a woman between 40 and 50 years old in good health. The CDR3 here is CASSLTERASGELFF. CDR3 in DNA: TGTGCCAGCAGCTTAACGGAAAGGGCATCCGGGGAGCTGTTTTTT.